Listed below are T cell receptor beta chains from one sample, sequenced in a study of lymphopenia after photon versus proton radiotherapy. Clones were sequenced by immunoSEQ multiplex PCR, and TCRdb holds only the in-frame ones, with some missing. The data contain about 45,000 clones, 85% of them singletons. The sample in question was peripheral blood, obtained from a patient treated with photon-based radiotherapy. Receptor source: a man aged 35 to 55 with gastric cancer. The conserved cysteine and the conserved F or W are not part of the CDR3 here.

len: 13
v_gene: TRBV5-4
CDR3aa: ASSLGGAMNTEAF

len: 15
v_gene: TRBV7-2
CDR3aa: ASSPEGSGGALETQY

len: 14
v_gene: TRBV5-1
CDR3aa: ASSTSSGGAPYEQY

len: 12
v_gene: TRBV5-4
CDR3aa: ASSWGGSEDTQY

len: 16
v_gene: TRBV5-6
CDR3aa: ASSSRLGARGRSYEQY

len: 12
v_gene: TRBV7-2
CDR3aa: ASSLGGPEYEQY

len: 13
v_gene: TRBV27
CDR3aa: ASSGTSGGTYEQY

len: 14
v_gene: TRBV2
CDR3aa: ASSNPPGGAGNTQY

len: 14
v_gene: TRBV4-1
CDR3aa: ASRGQSVTVNSPLH

len: 12
v_gene: TRBV5-1
CDR3aa: ASSLGLPPNEQF

len: 14
v_gene: TRBV6-1
CDR3aa: ASSESGTGNYNEQF

len: 11
v_gene: TRBV7-2
CDR3aa: ASSTGAGNIQY

len: 14
v_gene: TRBV7-9
CDR3aa: ASSLGTGGSNQPQH

len: 12
v_gene: TRBV19
CDR3aa: ASSMGQIQETQY

len: 15
v_gene: TRBV5-1
CDR3aa: ASSLEQVSSYNSPLH

len: 12
v_gene: TRBV30
CDR3aa: AWSGGSGANVLT

len: 9
v_gene: TRBV18
CDR3aa: ASSPRETQY

len: 13
v_gene: TRBV7-9
CDR3aa: ASSLVGQFNEKLF

len: 11
v_gene: TRBV10-3
CDR3aa: AISGLPGDTQY

len: 12
v_gene: TRBV5-4
CDR3aa: ASSLPGGKETQY

len: 11
v_gene: TRBV9
CDR3aa: ASSVGLRSKLF

len: 12
v_gene: TRBV5-1
CDR3aa: ASTRDTGNTEAF

len: 13
v_gene: TRBV9
CDR3aa: ASSPLPGSNEKLF

len: 11
v_gene: TRBV7-2
CDR3aa: ASSFDSLPEQY

len: 9
v_gene: TRBV12-5
CDR3aa: ASGLWETQY

len: 10
v_gene: TRBV18
CDR3aa: ASSPTGGELF

len: 13
v_gene: TRBV11-1
CDR3aa: ASSLAGTSGGPWF

len: 12
v_gene: TRBV11-3
CDR3aa: ASSLGRKDSPLH

len: 13
v_gene: TRBV13
CDR3aa: ASSLGKGHYNEQF

len: 12
v_gene: TRBV5-1
CDR3aa: ASSPGQINEKLF

len: 13
v_gene: TRBV2
CDR3aa: ASSEQGSGNQPQH

len: 9
v_gene: TRBV20-1
CDR3aa: SADHQETQY

len: 14
v_gene: TRBV6-5
CDR3aa: ASSYGRISTNEKLF

len: 12
v_gene: TRBV5-6
CDR3aa: ASSVRGLGNTIY

len: 15
v_gene: TRBV28
CDR3aa: ASSLWRLAGGPGELF

len: 13
v_gene: TRBV7-6
CDR3aa: ASSSLQGGSYEQY